The source of this T cell receptor beta chain is a study of OX40 agonist ivuxolimab in advanced cancers. Germline V gives CDR1 MNHNS, CDR2 SASEGT. The V and J ends lost 4 bases and 7 bases respectively, with 14 bases between them. The CDR3 has 13 residues. Profiling relied on immunoSEQ multiplex PCR, and the TCRdb table lists in-frame clones only, not all of them. The sample records 60,000 to 80,000 clones, 65% to 90% being singletons. The sequence was obtained from an adult with an advanced solid tumor such as melanoma, head and neck, liver or kidney cancer. The chain uses TRBV6-1 and TRBJ2-7; perhaps TRBD1 as D (6 bases). The sample in question was CD4+ or CD8+ T cells sorted from blood, obtained in a trial of the OX40 agonist ivuxolimab. This CDR3 reads CASSARPTGEQYF. For the CDR3, the DNA is TGTGCCAGCAGTGCAAGGCCCACAGGGGAGCAGTACTTC.